One T cell receptor beta chain is described in this entry. Data came from immunoSEQ multiplex PCR; TCRdb stores just in-frame clones and leaves some out. The data contain 600,000 to 750,000 clones, less than 95% of them seen just once; the ten biggest clones take up more than 30%. V lost 5 bases to trimming and J lost 6 bases; unmatched junction nucleotides: 6. Germline-derived CDR1 and CDR2 are SNHLY and FYNNEI. The CDR3 totals 14 residues. The record originates from a study of shared clonotypes between healthy human individuals. The sample was memory CD8+ T cells from PBMCs. Noted subset: CD45RO+ cells pooled with CCR7-negative TemRA cells. The genes are TRBV2 and TRBJ2-2; 7 nucleotides match TRBD1. This sequence originates from a man aged 18 to 29 in good health. Some clones in this sample may be carry-over from other donors' samples. The CDR3 here is CASSRRQGAGELFF. The CDR3 DNA reads TGTGCCAGCAGTCGGAGACAGGGTGCCGGGGAGCTGTTTTTT.